The 21 T cell receptor beta chains listed next were all sequenced from one sample in a study of identical twins. TCRdb re-called the 5' RACE reads with MiXCR, one entry per CDR3 protein. The sample contains around 1.7 million distinct CDR3 sequences, about 32% of which appear only once. Sequencing input: cord blood. The source of these receptors is a newborn girl in good health.

In this sample, this clonotype turned up a few times. The V gene is TRBV20-1, the J gene TRBJ2-1, with 11 bases identical to TRBD2. The junction had 4 bases not matched to a gene; V was cut back by 3 bases and J by 9 bases. This CDR3 region has 13 residues. Germline V CDR1 and CDR2: DFQATT, SNEGSKA (reference sequence). This chain's CDR3 is CSASSGGAGEQFF. CDR3 sequence (DNA): TGCAGTGCTAGTAGCGGGGGGGCGGGTGAGCAGTTCTTC.

The chain links TRBV7-2 to TRBJ2-6; D possibly corresponds to TRBD1 (5 bases). The length of the CDR3 is 17 residues. The V end lost 3 bases, the J end lost 2 bases, and 14 bases lay between the germline ends. Germline V gene lookup returns CDR1 SGHTA and CDR2 FQGNSA. Here the CDR3 DNA reads TGTGCCAGCAGCTTGAGACAGTTCAGGACTGGGGCCAACGTCCTGACTTTC. Its protein is CASSLRQFRTGANVLTF.

This clonotype was seen a few times. V and J are TRBV7-2 and TRBJ2-1; the match to TRBD2 covers 14 bases. The CDR3 consists of 16 residues. V was pared by 4 bases and J by 7 bases, with 6 bases of the junction left unmatched. The V gene's germline CDR1 is SGHTA and CDR2 FQGNSA. CDR3 sequence reads: CASSYPGLAGVNEQFF. The CDR3 DNA follows: TGTGCCAGCAGCTACCCGGGACTAGCGGGAGTAAATGAGCAGTTCTTC.

This clonotype showed up just once. A read error is possible here, since a much larger clone lies one base away. V is TRBV29-1 and J is TRBJ2-1, with no clear D. CDR1 and CDR2 (germline): SQVTM, ANQGSEA. The CDR3 sequence is 11 residues long. The CDR3 DNA reads as TGCAGCGTCGAAGGCGACAATGAGCAGTTCTTC. Amino acids: CSVEGDNEQFF.

This rearrangement joins TRBV12-3 or TRBV12-4 to TRBJ2-7; D not resolved. V was shortened by 9 bases and J by 7 bases, with 25 bases between the two germline ends. The CDR3 sequence is 15 residues long. CDR3 region: CASGSGLGLFGEQYF. CDR3 DNA sequence: TGTGCCAGTGGGTCCGGTCTCGGGCTCTTCGGGGAGCAGTACTTC.

Regarding this clonotype: An end of the junction does not agree with germline; a read error may underlie this. The chain has TRBV20-1 and TRBJ2-3, with D possibly being TRBD1 (5 bases). CDR1 is DFQATT and CDR2 is SNEGSKA in the germline V gene (reference sequence). The CDR3 covers 14 residues. In DNA, the CDR3 is TGCAGTGCTACAGGGCGAAGAGGCACAGATATGCAGTATTTT. Translating gives CSATGRRGTDMQYF.

The chain has TRBV3-1 and TRBJ2-2; 8 nucleotides match TRBD2. The CDR3 consists of 16 residues. Germline values: CDR1 LGHDT, CDR2 YNNKEL (reference sequence). V was clipped by 0 bases and J by 6 bases; unmatched bases: 6. Written as DNA, the CDR3 is TGTGCCAGCAGCCAAGACGGACTAGCTTACGCCGGGGAGCTGTTTTTT. It yields the protein CASSQDGLAYAGELFF.

The rearrangement uses TRBV7-9 and TRBJ1-2; possibly TRBD1 for D (6 bases). The CDR3 consists of 17 residues. CDR1 SEHNR and CDR2 FQNEAQ come from the germline V gene (reference sequence). V lost 4 bases and J 0 bases, leaving 18 bases between the germline ends. Here the CDR3 reads CASSSVWTAGANYGYTF. In nucleotides, the CDR3 is TGTGCCAGCAGCTCCGTCTGGACAGCGGGCGCTAACTATGGCTACACCTTC.

This clonotype was counted between two and nine times. The rearrangement uses TRBV5-5 and TRBJ2-1; possible D gene TRBD2, 7 bases. The germline V gene encodes CDR1 SGHKS and CDR2 YYEKEE (reference sequence). The ends were cut back, 5 bases at V and 0 bases at J, with 12 bases in the middle. The CDR3 loop spans 15 amino acids. This CDR3 reads CASRQGLNSYNEQFF. The CDR3, as DNA: TGTGCCAGCAGACAGGGACTAAACTCCTACAATGAGCAGTTCTTC.

The J gene is TRBJ2-7, the V gene TRBV20-1; 8 bases agree with TRBD1. The germline gives CDR1 DFQATT, CDR2 SNEGSKA (reference sequence). CDR3 length: 13 residues. V shed 6 bases, J shed 7 bases, and the junction held 11 bases outside the gene matches. CDR3 residues: CSAPTTGEWEQYF. In DNA form, the CDR3 reads TGCAGTGCCCCGACGACAGGGGAATGGGAGCAGTACTTC.

This clonotype was seen a single time. This chain uses TRBV5-1 with TRBJ2-1, with 10 bases that match TRBD2. Trimming at V came to 4 bases and at J to 1 base, leaving 8 bases not matched to a gene. Germline lookup yields CDR1 SGHRS and CDR2 YFSETQ. The CDR3 length is 17 residues. The CDR3 nucleotides read TGCGCCAGCAGCACGACACTAGCGGGAAGATCCTACAATGAGCAGTTCTTC. Residues: CASSTTLAGRSYNEQFF. The variable domain in full, completed from reference TRBV5-1 and TRBJ2-1, reads KAGVTQTPRYLIKTRGQQVTLSCSPISGHRSVSWYQQTPGQGLQFLFEYFSETQRNKGNFPGRFSGRQFSNSRSEMNVSTLELGDSALYLCASSTTLAGRSYNEQFFGPGTRLTVL.

This sequence joins TRBV27 and TRBJ2-3, with a possible D match to TRBD2 (5 bases). Germline assignment: CDR1 MNHEY and CDR2 SMNVEV (reference sequence). The CDR3 loop spans 12 amino acids. Deletions cut 4 bases from V and 7 bases from J, with 9 bases between. CDR3 amino acids: CASSSPGYTQYF. The CDR3 DNA is TGTGCCAGCAGTTCCCCGGGGTATACGCAGTATTTT.

This clonotype showed up just a few times. The J gene is TRBJ1-1, the V gene TRBV7-8, with TRBD1 matching over 8 bases. Per the germline V gene, CDR1 is SGHVS and CDR2 is FQNEAQ. J lost 7 bases, V lost 3 bases, and 7 bases had no gene match. The CDR3 sequence is 14 residues long. DNA for the CDR3: TGTGCCAGCAGCTTTCGGACAGGGCAGGATGAAGCTTTCTTT. Encoded protein: CASSFRTGQDEAFF.

The chain recombines TRBV29-1 with TRBJ2-7, with 7 nucleotides matching TRBD1. This CDR3 is 11 amino acids long. The germline CDR1 and CDR2 sequences are SQVTM and ANQGSEA. V lost 8 bases, J lost 6 bases, and 7 bases stayed unmatched. The CDR3 spells CSTRQGCEQYF. The CDR3 DNA reads as TGCAGCACAAGACAGGGCTGCGAGCAGTACTTC.

The sample holds many counts of this clonotype. The CDR3 DNA is TGTGCCAGCACCCCGGGACAGGCCTACAATGAGCAGTTCTTC. It codes for CASTPGQAYNEQFF. This sequence joins TRBV2 and TRBJ2-1; TRBD1 matches at 8 bases. This CDR3 has 14 amino acids. With V trimmed by 7 bases and J by 2 bases, 4 bases remained unmatched. Germline V lookup: CDR1 SNHLY, CDR2 FYNNEI.

With regard to this clonotype: An end of the junction does not agree with germline; a read error may underlie this. CDR3 DNA: TGCAGTGCTACACAGGGACCTTACAATGGGCAGTTCTTC. Translated, it gives CSATQGPYNGQFF. The chain uses TRBV20-1 and TRBJ2-1, with D possibly TRBD1 on 6 matching bases. Germline loops: CDR1 DFQATT, CDR2 SNEGSKA (reference sequence). The CDR3 runs 13 residues.

This clonotype showed up just a few times. V and J are TRBV12-3 or TRBV12-4 and TRBJ2-1; 11 nucleotides align to TRBD1. The CDR3 runs 15 residues. The trim removed 5 bases at V and 7 bases at J, leaving 7 bases unmatched. The chain's CDR3 is CASSLGTGGWNEQFF. In DNA, the CDR3 is TGTGCCAGCAGTCTAGGGACAGGGGGATGGAATGAGCAGTTCTTC.

This sequence joins TRBV30 and TRBJ1-1; D is undetermined. The CDR3 is 14 amino acids. Germline V gene data show CDR1 as GTSNPN and CDR2 as SVGIG (reference sequence). Deletions cut 2 bases from V and 0 bases from J, with 10 bases between. The CDR3 region has the DNA TGTGCCTGGAGTCTCCACACCTTGAACACTGAAGCTTTCTTT. Its protein product is CAWSLHTLNTEAFF. The full variable domain, with the rest looked up from reference TRBV30 and TRBJ1-1, is SQTIHQWPATLVQPVGSPLSLECTVEGTSNPNLYWYRQAAGRGLQLLFYSVGIGQISSEVPQNLSASRPQDRQFILSSKKLLLSDSGFYLCAWSLHTLNTEAFFGQGTRLTVV.

Regarding this clonotype: An end of the junction does not agree with germline; a read error may underlie this. J is TRBJ2-7 and V is TRBV28; D is unresolved. Germline CDR1 is MDHEN and CDR2 is SYDVKM. CDR3 size: 14 residues. CDR3 region: CASSLWQETYKQYF. The CDR3 DNA sequence: TGTGCCAGCAGCTTGTGGCAGGAAACCTACAAGCAGTACTTC. The complete variable domain, with remaining parts taken from reference TRBV28 and TRBJ2-7, reads DVKVTQSSRYLVKRTGEKVFLECVQDMDHENMFWYRQDPGLGLRLIYFSYDVKMKEKGDIPEGYSVSREKKERFSLILESASTNQTSMYLCASSLWQETYKQYFGPGTRLTVT.

The CDR3 DNA reads as TGCAGTGCTCAAAGCGGGATTGGTGAGCAGTTCTTC. Protein: CSAQSGIGEQFF. J is TRBJ2-1 and V is TRBV20-1, with TRBD2 matching 7 bases. V lost 5 bases and J lost 9; bases outside the gene matches: 7. Germline CDR1 DFQATT, CDR2 SNEGSKA (reference sequence). This CDR3 spans 12 amino acids.

The chain combines TRBV5-1 with TRBJ2-3; 7 bases line up with TRBD2. Trimming removed 0 bases from V and 9 bases from J; junction bases left unmatched: 4. Germline V lookup: CDR1 SGHRS, CDR2 YFSETQ. The CDR3 is made up of 13 amino acids. The DNA for the CDR3 is TGCGCCAGCAGCTTGGGGCGGGAGTCGACGCAGTATTTT. Its translation: CASSLGRESTQYF. Looking up the rest from reference TRBV5-1 and TRBJ2-3 gives the full variable domain: KAGVTQTPRYLIKTRGQQVTLSCSPISGHRSVSWYQQTPGQGLQFLFEYFSETQRNKGNFPGRFSGRQFSNSRSEMNVSTLELGDSALYLCASSLGRESTQYFGPGTRLTVL.